Presented here are 30 T cell receptor beta chains from one specimen sequenced in a study of beta chain features in type 1 diabetes. Study observations and caveats: Within each of all four CD4+ subsets, Type 1 diabetes patients had TCRB CDR3s that were moderately but significantly shorter.

The antigens for these receptors are not known. Reverse transcribing all isolated RNA meant expressed TCRB transcripts were sequenced. Using immunoSEQ multiplex PCR, the repertoire was profiled, and TCRdb retains in-frame clones only, with some absent. The top ten clones hold around 0.01% of a sample with about 400,000 clones, around 13% of them seen once. Sequencing input: naive CD4+ T cells from blood. These receptors all come from a woman between 18 and 30 years old with type 1 diabetes.

Only a few counts were recorded for this clone. The V gene is TRBV6-5, the J gene TRBJ2-1; TRBD2 agrees at 8 bases. J lost 6 bases, V lost 6 bases, and 4 bases had no gene match. The CDR3 loop spans 13 amino acids. CDR1 and CDR2 from the germline V gene are MNHEY and SVGAGI. CDR3 residues: CASRRLAINEQFF. DNA for the CDR3: TGTGCCAGCAGGCGACTAGCGATCAATGAGCAGTTCTTC.

With regard to this clone: Distinct nucleotide sequences in the sample also encode this CDR3. The chain couples TRBV18 to TRBJ2-4; 7 nucleotides agree with TRBD1. The V segment lost 2 bases and the J segment 7 bases; nucleotides outside the gene matches: 5. Germline CDR1 KGHSH, CDR2 LQKENI. The CDR3 is 14 amino acids. CDR3 region: CASSPTGERNIQYF. The CDR3 DNA reads as TGTGCCAGCTCACCAACAGGGGAGCGGAACATTCAGTACTTC.

This clone was detected only a few times. The rearrangement uses TRBV2 and TRBJ2-6; D is possibly TRBD2 (6 bases). With 7 bases removed from V and 3 bases from J, the gap between germline ends came to 13 bases. Germline V CDR1 and CDR2: SNHLY, FYNNEI. This CDR3 has 15 residues. CDR3 loop: CASIDQGLGANVLTF. The DNA for the CDR3 is TGTGCCAGCATAGATCAGGGACTTGGGGCCAACGTCCTGACTTTC.

This chain connects TRBV2 to TRBJ1-5; 10 bases match TRBD1. This CDR3 spans 14 amino acids. The V segment lost 4 bases and the J segment 7 bases; nucleotides outside the gene matches: 4. Germline CDR1 is SNHLY and CDR2 is FYNNEI. CDR3 protein: CASSGGQGRQPQHF. The CDR3 region has the DNA TGTGCCAGCAGTGGGGGACAGGGGAGACAGCCCCAGCATTTT. Variable domain in full (rest from reference TRBV2 and TRBJ1-5): EPEVTQTPSHQVTQMGQEVILRCVPISNHLYFYWYRQILGQKVEFLVSFYNNEISEKSEIFDDQFSVERPDGSNFTLKIRSTKLEDSAMYFCASSGGQGRQPQHFGDGTRLSIL.

DNA of the CDR3: TGCAGCGTCGACAGGCGGGCTAACTATGGCTACACCTTC. Its translation is CSVDRRANYGYTF. The chain recombines TRBV29-1 with TRBJ1-2; maybe TRBD1 (6 bases). The CDR3 runs to 13 residues. Germline V CDR1 and CDR2: SQVTM, ANQGSEA. V shed 6 bases and J shed 0 bases, with 11 bases lying between them.

This clone has more than one count but fewer than ten. The chain carries TRBV11-2 and TRBJ2-7; TRBD1 matches 7 bases. V shed 4 bases, J shed 6 bases, and the junction held 12 bases outside the gene matches. Germline V lookup: CDR1 SGHAT, CDR2 FQNNGV. There are 15 residues in the CDR3. CDR3 in DNA: TGTGCCAGCAGCTACGGGACAGACCTCGGAGCCGAGCAGTACTTC. This translates into CASSYGTDLGAEQYF.

The chain combines TRBV4-3 with TRBJ2-7, with 9 nucleotides matching TRBD2. CDR3 size: 16 residues. From germline, CDR1 is LGHNA and CDR2 YSLEER. V lost 3 bases and J lost 4; bases outside the gene matches: 10. CDR3 sequence (DNA): TGCGCCAGCAGCCAGCTTCATGGAGCGGGAGGTTACGAGCAGTACTTC. This gives the protein CASSQLHGAGGYEQYF.

This clone was counted between two and nine times. V and J are TRBV28 and TRBJ1-5, with TRBD1 as a possible D gene (6 bases). The CDR3 is 12 amino acids. Germline V gene sequence: CDR1 MDHEN, CDR2 SYDVKM. The CDR3 nucleotides are TGTTCCGGGGCACAGGGTGCTCAGCCCCAGCATTTT. Translated, it gives CSGAQGAQPQHF. Filled out from reference TRBV28 and TRBJ1-5, the complete variable domain reads DVKVTQSSRYLVKRTGEKVFLECVQDMDHENMFWYRQDPGLGLRLIYFSYDVKMKEKGDIPEGYSVSREKKERFSLILESASTNQTSMYLCSGAQGAQPQHFGDGTRLSIL.

This clone was counted between two and nine times. The rearrangement joins TRBV30 to TRBJ2-3, with a weak D call TRBD1 (6 bases). This CDR3 spans 14 amino acids. The germline CDR1 and CDR2 sequences are GTSNPN and SVGIG (reference sequence). V was clipped by 2 bases and J by 2 bases, with 11 bases between them. As DNA, the CDR3 is TGTGCCTGGAGTCCCGGACAGTACACAGATACGCAGTATTTT. Translating it yields CAWSPGQYTDTQYF. The variable domain in full, with the rest retrieved from reference TRBV30 and TRBJ2-3, is SQTIHQWPATLVQPVGSPLSLECTVEGTSNPNLYWYRQAAGRGLQLLFYSVGIGQISSEVPQNLSASRPQDRQFILSSKKLLLSDSGFYLCAWSPGQYTDTQYFGPGTRLTVL.

The gene calls are TRBV2 and TRBJ1-3; TRBD1 is a possible D gene (5 bases). V was shortened by 0 bases and J by 2 bases, with 11 bases between the two germline ends. The germline CDR1 and CDR2 sequences are SNHLY and FYNNEI. The CDR3 is 16 amino acids. CDR3 nucleotides: TGTGCCAGCAGTGAAGCGGAGGGGTGGGCTGGAAACACCATATATTTT. Residues: CASSEAEGWAGNTIYF.

This sequence joins TRBV28 and TRBJ2-2; the D gene is possibly TRBD2 (5 bases). Germline values: CDR1 MDHEN, CDR2 SYDVKM. The CDR3 sequence is 12 residues long. V lost 10 bases to trimming and J lost 7 bases, with 13 bases between them. The DNA for the CDR3 is TGTGCCACCGGTCGGGCGGGCGGGGAGCTGTTTTTT. It specifies CATGRAGGELFF.

This clone has just a few counts. This sequence joins TRBV27 and TRBJ1-5, with a possible D match to TRBD1 (5 bases). The CDR3 runs to 15 residues. The germline V gene encodes CDR1 MNHEY and CDR2 SMNVEV (reference sequence). V was pared by 4 bases and J by 4 bases, with 14 bases between. The chain's CDR3 is CASSSAGEGNQPQHF. CDR3 DNA: TGTGCCAGCAGTTCGGCCGGGGAGGGGAATCAGCCCCAGCATTTT.

This chain links TRBV25-1 with TRBJ2-7, with D perhaps matching TRBD2 (5 bases). The V gene lost 5 bases and the J gene lost 1 base, with 15 bases spanning the gap. CDR1 is MGHDK, CDR2 SYGVNS, per germline. The CDR3 extends over 15 amino acids. Here the CDR3 reads CASSPSFSGSYEQYF. Here the CDR3 DNA reads TGTGCCAGCAGTCCAAGTTTCAGCGGATCCTACGAGCAGTACTTC.

CDR3 DNA: TGTGCCAGCAGCTTGTGGACAGAAACAGATACGCAGTATTTT. Protein sequence: CASSLWTETDTQYF. The J gene is TRBJ2-3, the V gene TRBV7-9, with D possibly matching TRBD1 (6 bases). Trimming took off 3 bases at V and 3 bases at J, with 10 bases between the two ends. From germline, CDR1 is SEHNR and CDR2 FQNEAQ (reference sequence). CDR3 length equals 14 residues.

This clone was observed a few times. This sequence joins TRBV18 and TRBJ1-4; tentative D call: TRBD1 (5 bases). CDR1 is KGHSH and CDR2 is LQKENI in the germline V gene. V lost 2 bases and J lost 4, with 14 bases in between. This CDR3 region has 16 residues. The CDR3 DNA reads as TGTGCCAGCTCACCATCAACAGGAAGACGTAATGAAAAACTGTTTTTT. Encoded protein: CASSPSTGRRNEKLFF.

The J gene is TRBJ2-7, the V gene TRBV28; 9 nucleotides match TRBD1. With 5 bases clipped from V and 4 bases from J, the junction kept 12 bases outside the gene matches. From germline, CDR1 is MDHEN and CDR2 SYDVKM. The CDR3 is 16 amino acids. Here the CDR3 reads CASSTEGQGIDYEQYF. Written as DNA, the CDR3 is TGTGCCAGCAGTACCGAGGGACAGGGAATCGATTACGAGCAGTACTTC.

This clone occurred a few times. The chain couples TRBV6-1 to TRBJ2-7; D perhaps matches TRBD2 (5 bases). CDR1 and CDR2 from the germline V gene are MNHNS and SASEGT. Trimming left V 1 base short and J 2 bases short, with 9 bases between. This CDR3 has 14 residues. CDR3 loop: CASSEGSGPYEQYF. The DNA for the CDR3 is TGTGCCAGCAGTGAAGGCAGCGGCCCCTACGAGCAGTACTTC.

The rearrangement uses TRBV13 and TRBJ2-7; 8 nucleotides match TRBD1. The CDR3 sequence is 16 residues long. From germline, CDR1 is PRHDT and CDR2 FYEKMQ (reference sequence). V was pared by 1 base and J by 3 bases, with 8 bases of the junction left unmatched. CDR3 residues: CASSLESETGDYEQYF. The CDR3 nucleotides read TGTGCCAGCAGCTTAGAATCTGAGACAGGGGACTACGAGCAGTACTTC.

DNA for the CDR3: TGTGCCAGCGAAGACAGGGGACTCATCTACAATGAGCAGTTCTTC. Residues: CASEDRGLIYNEQFF. The chain is built from TRBV25-1 and TRBJ2-1, with 8 bases identical to TRBD1. CDR1 and CDR2 (germline): MGHDK, SYGVNS. The ends lost 8 bases at V and 3 bases at J; junction bases unmatched: 9. The CDR3 sequence is 15 residues long.

This clone was observed a handful of times. The chain links TRBV9 to TRBJ2-7, with TRBD1 as a possible D gene (5 bases). The CDR3 is made up of 15 amino acids. Trimming cost V 0 bases and J 2 bases, with 12 bases left between them. The germline V gene has CDR1 SGDLS and CDR2 YYNGEE. CDR3 loop: CASSVDPDRTYEQYF. The CDR3 DNA sequence: TGTGCCAGCAGCGTAGACCCAGACAGAACCTACGAGCAGTACTTC.

This clone was picked up a small number of times. The chain combines TRBV6-6 with TRBJ2-7; tentatively, D is TRBD1 (5 bases). In germline, CDR1 is MNHNY, CDR2 SVGAGI (reference sequence). Trimming removed 6 bases at V and 1 base at J, with 7 bases between. The CDR3 covers 12 residues. The CDR3 bases are TGTGCCAGCAGCGACAGTTCCTACGAGCAGTACTTC. Amino acid sequence: CASSDSSYEQYF.

This clone was seen a few times. The chain has TRBV2 and TRBJ1-6; TRBD1 is a possible D gene (6 bases). The ends were cut back, 4 bases at V and 8 bases at J, with 18 bases in the middle. The CDR3 covers 16 residues. Germline CDR1 reads SNHLY; CDR2 reads FYNNEI. The CDR3 nucleotides are TGTGCCAGCAGTGTCCGGGGAGGGGGGTGGTATTCACCCCTCCACTTT. Encoded protein: CASSVRGGGWYSPLHF.

V gene TRBV2 combines with J gene TRBJ1-1, with TRBD1 identical over 10 bases. Unmatched junction bases numbered 15, after V lost 6 bases and J lost 11 bases. CDR3 length equals 15 residues. The germline V gene encodes CDR1 SNHLY and CDR2 FYNNEI. CDR3 in DNA: TGTGCCAGCAGCTTCGGGACAGGGGACCCATGGACTGCTTTCTTT. This translates into CASSFGTGDPWTAFF.

This chain uses TRBV19 with TRBJ1-5; 10 nucleotides match TRBD1. The CDR3 is made up of 18 amino acids. Germline CDR1 and CDR2: LNHDA and SQIVND (reference sequence). The V gene end was trimmed by 1 base and the J gene end by 3 bases; junction bases not matched to a gene: 9. The DNA of the CDR3 is TGTGCCAGTAGTATAGGTCTTCGGACAGGGGGTTACAATCAGCCCCAGCATTTT. It translates to CASSIGLRTGGYNQPQHF.

This clone has only a few counts. The DNA for the CDR3 is TGTGCCAGCAGTTCTTTGCCGGGACAAGTCACAGATACGCAGTATTTT. Protein: CASSSLPGQVTDTQYF. The chain has TRBV28 and TRBJ2-3, with D possibly being TRBD1 (6 bases). Trimming pared 4 bases from V and 2 bases from J, leaving 16 bases between. Per germline, CDR1 MDHEN and CDR2 SYDVKM. This CDR3 is built from 16 residues.

In its sample, this clone was seen a few times. This chain connects TRBV13 to TRBJ2-4; maybe TRBD2 (5 bases). The CDR3 length is 13 residues. CDR1 PRHDT and CDR2 FYEKMQ come from the germline V gene (reference sequence). V was pared by 5 bases and J by 15 bases, with 20 bases between. The CDR3 protein is CASSRALFGERYF. The CDR3 bases are TGTGCCAGCAGCCGCGCCCTGTTCGGGGAGAGGTACTTC.

This clone was seen a handful of times. In DNA form, the CDR3 reads TGTGCCAGTAGTTCAGCGAACACCGGGGAGCTGTTTTTT. This encodes CASSSANTGELFF. The gene calls are TRBV19 and TRBJ2-2; D is unclear. CDR3 length: 13 amino acids. Germline assignment: CDR1 LNHDA and CDR2 SQIVND (reference sequence). The ends were cut back, 5 bases at V and 0 bases at J, with 4 bases in the middle.

This clone was picked up a small number of times. This rearrangement joins TRBV5-1 to TRBJ2-1; maybe TRBD2 (6 bases). V lost 6 bases and J 4 bases, leaving 11 bases between the germline ends. The CDR3 spans 13 residues. The germline CDR1 and CDR2 sequences are SGHRS and YFSETQ. CDR3 protein: CASNGAGYNEQFF. The CDR3 DNA sequence: TGCGCCAGCAACGGGGCGGGATACAATGAGCAGTTCTTC.

CDR3 DNA: TGTGCCCGGGGGAGGGACACAGATACGCAGTATTTT. Protein sequence: CARGRDTDTQYF. The J gene is TRBJ2-3, the V gene TRBV2; 7 bases map to TRBD2. V shed 11 bases and J 2 bases; nucleotides not matched to a gene: 4. The CDR3 length is 12 residues. The V gene's germline CDR1 is SNHLY and CDR2 FYNNEI. The variable domain in full, with the rest retrieved from reference TRBV2 and TRBJ2-3, is EPEVTQTPSHQVTQMGQEVILRCVPISNHLYFYWYRQILGQKVEFLVSFYNNEISEKSEIFDDQFSVERPDGSNFTLKIRSTKLEDSAMYFCARGRDTDTQYFGPGTRLTVL.

This chain connects TRBV18 to TRBJ2-1; 10 nucleotides match TRBD1. The V gene end was trimmed by 3 bases and the J gene end by 6 bases; junction bases not matched to a gene: 8. The V gene's germline CDR1 is KGHSH and CDR2 LQKENI. The CDR3 has 16 amino acids. The CDR3 loop reads CASSPVPGQGRNEQFF. The CDR3 bases are TGTGCCAGCTCACCCGTACCGGGACAGGGGCGCAATGAGCAGTTCTTC.